The subject of this entry is one T cell receptor (beta chain). The data were obtained in a study of OX40 agonist ivuxolimab in advanced cancers. The table came from immunoSEQ multiplex PCR; TCRdb's copy has only in-frame clones and leaves some out. The repertoire has about 56,000 clones, over 75% of them found once; the top ten carry approximately 4.5%. This receptor was obtained from an adult with an advanced solid tumor such as melanoma, head and neck, liver or kidney cancer. The source was CD4+ or CD8+ T cells sorted from blood, collected in a trial of the OX40 agonist ivuxolimab.

The CDR3: CASSLITPGQPQHF. The CDR3 DNA reads TGTGCCAGCAGTTTAATCACCCCGGGTCAGCCCCAGCATTTT. V gene TRBV28 combines with J gene TRBJ1-5; D is ambiguous. The ends were cut back, 2 bases at V and 6 bases at J, with 11 bases in the middle. The CDR3 length is 14 residues. Germline values: CDR1 MDHEN, CDR2 SYDVKM.